A selection of T cell receptor beta chains follows, all from one sample in a study of radiotherapy plus CTLA-4 blockade in lung cancer. This table comes from immunoSEQ multiplex PCR, and its TCRdb copy is limited to in-frame clones, with some not included. The sample contains 75,000 or so clones, around 80% of which appear only once. The input for sequencing was peripheral blood, taken from a patient treated with radiotherapy plus ipilimumab. The receptor set was obtained from a human donor with non-small cell lung cancer who had a complete response to radiotherapy plus ipilimumab. Both conserved end residues are part of each CDR3. The D gene is left open where the match is weak. Size values are once, few and many counts, or a class for expanded clones, and some rows have none.

TRBD1 | . | TRBJ1-2 | TRBV18 | TGTGCCAGCTCACCCGGACAGGGCGCTGGCTATGGCTACACCTTC | CASSPGQGAGYGYTF
TRBD1 | . | TRBJ1-1 | TRBV7-2 | TGTGCCAGCAGCTTAGTGGACAGGGGGGCGATAGCTTTCTTT | CASSLVDRGAIAFF
. | . | TRBJ2-1 | TRBV19 | TGTGCCAGTAGTATAGGGAGGGGGCGAGGCAATGAGCAGTTCTTC | CASSIGRGRGNEQFF
. | once | TRBJ1-3 | TRBV7-2 | TGTGCCAGCAGCCCCCGGGGTTCTGGAAACACCATATATTTT | CASSPRGSGNTIYF
. | . | TRBJ1-5 | TRBV5-5 | TGTGCCAGCAGCTTTTCCGAGGGGCATCAGCCCCAGCATTTT | CASSFSEGHQPQHF
. | . | TRBJ2-1 | TRBV5-1 | TGTGCCAGCAGCTTGCCACAGGGTAATTACAATGAGCAGTTCTTC | CASSLPQGNYNEQFF
. | . | TRBJ2-1 | TRBV11-3 | TGTGCCAGCAGCTTCGTTGGCAATGAGCAGTTCTTC | CASSFVGNEQFF
. | . | TRBJ2-1 | TRBV5-1 | TGCGCCAGCAGCGGAGGCAAGGAAACACCTAAGGGTGAGCAGTTCTTC | CASSGGKETPKGEQFF
. | . | TRBJ2-1 | TRBV7-9 | TGTGCCAGCATAGGGGGGCTCGATGAGCAGTTCTTC | CASIGGLDEQFF
. | . | TRBJ1-5 | TRBV7-2 | TGTGCCAGCAGCTTAGCGGTGAGGGTTGGAGCCCAAAATAGCAATCAGCCCCAGCATTTT | CASSLAVRVGAQNSNQPQHF
. | . | TRBJ2-2 | TRBV28 | TGTGCCAGCAGTTTACGGGGGAGAACCGGGGAGCTGTTTTTT | CASSLRGRTGELFF